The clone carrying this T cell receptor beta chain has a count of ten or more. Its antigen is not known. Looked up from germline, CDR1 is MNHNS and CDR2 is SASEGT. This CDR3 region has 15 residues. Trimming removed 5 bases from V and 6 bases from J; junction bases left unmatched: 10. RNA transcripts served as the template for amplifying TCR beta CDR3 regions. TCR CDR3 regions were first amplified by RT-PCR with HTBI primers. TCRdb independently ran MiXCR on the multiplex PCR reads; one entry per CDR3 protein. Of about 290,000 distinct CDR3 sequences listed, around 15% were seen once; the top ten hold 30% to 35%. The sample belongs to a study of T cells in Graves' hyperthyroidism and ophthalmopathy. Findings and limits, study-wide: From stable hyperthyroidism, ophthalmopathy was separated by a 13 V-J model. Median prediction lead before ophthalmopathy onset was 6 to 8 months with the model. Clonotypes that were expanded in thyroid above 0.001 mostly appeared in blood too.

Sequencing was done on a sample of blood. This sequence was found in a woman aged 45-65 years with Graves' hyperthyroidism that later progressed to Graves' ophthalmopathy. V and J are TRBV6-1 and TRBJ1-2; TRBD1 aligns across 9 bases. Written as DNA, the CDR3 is TGTGCCAGCAGTATGAGGGACAGGGTGGACCATGGCTACACCTTC. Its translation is CASSMRDRVDHGYTF.